These 20 T cell receptor beta chains were all obtained from the same sample, sequenced in a study of shared clonotypes between healthy human individuals. TCRdb's table, derived via immunoSEQ multiplex PCR, lists solely in-frame clones and lacks some. The data show approximately 2,000,000 clones, around 92% seen once. Sequences were obtained from naive CD4+ T cells from PBMCs. The subset is: CD45RA+ positively selected. The receptor set was obtained from a man aged 18 to 35 in good health. Some clones in this sample may be carry-over from other donors' samples.

The J gene is TRBJ1-2, the V gene TRBV19; D is undetermined. This CDR3 has 11 residues. Germline V gene sequence: CDR1 LNHDA, CDR2 SQIVND (reference sequence). The ends were cut back, 3 bases at V and 8 bases at J, with 7 bases in the middle. CDR3 bases: TGTGCCAGTAGTATTCGACGCGGCTACACCTTC. This encodes CASSIRRGYTF.

The chain couples TRBV19 to TRBJ1-5; D possibly corresponds to TRBD1 (5 bases). CDR1 is LNHDA, CDR2 SQIVND, per germline (reference sequence). V lost 9 bases to trimming and J lost 2 bases, with 11 bases between them. This CDR3 comprises 13 residues. The CDR3 is CASEKQGNQPQHF. CDR3 sequence (DNA): TGTGCCAGCGAGAAACAGGGCAATCAGCCCCAGCATTTT. The full variable domain, in which reference TRBV19 and TRBJ1-5 provide the parts outside the CDR3, is DGGITQSPKYLFRKEGQNVTLSCEQNLNHDAMYWYRQDPGQGLRLIYYSQIVNDFQKGDIAEGYSVSREKKESFPLTVTSAQKNPTAFYLCASEKQGNQPQHFGDGTRLSIL.

V usage is TRBV27 and J usage is TRBJ2-5, with D possibly TRBD1 on 6 matching bases. Germline CDR1 and CDR2: MNHEY and SMNVEV (reference sequence). This CDR3 is built from 13 residues. V was shortened by 7 bases and J by 5 bases, with 14 bases between the two germline ends. The CDR3 loop reads CASKMTGGETQYF. The CDR3 DNA sequence: TGTGCCAGCAAAATGACAGGAGGTGAGACCCAGTACTTC.

This chain links TRBV6-1 with TRBJ2-7; D is uncertain. CDR3 length: 13 residues. V was cut by 2 bases and J by 4 bases, with 9 bases left in between. In germline, CDR1 is MNHNS, CDR2 SASEGT. CDR3 loop: CASSERAVYEQYF. CDR3 nucleotide sequence: TGTGCCAGCAGTGAAAGGGCAGTATACGAGCAGTACTTC.

The chain has TRBV18 and TRBJ1-2; TRBD1 is a possible D gene (6 bases). Germline CDR1 reads KGHSH; CDR2 reads LQKENI. V gave up 2 bases and J gave up 3 bases, with 13 bases separating them. The CDR3 contains 15 residues. The CDR3 here is CASSPGKGQHYGYTF. Here the CDR3 DNA reads TGTGCCAGCTCACCAGGAAAGGGACAACACTATGGCTACACCTTC.

The V call is TRBV28, the J call TRBJ2-7; the D gene is possibly TRBD1 (6 bases). Trimming stripped 0 bases from V and 1 base from J, with 16 bases between. Germline V gene sequence: CDR1 MDHEN, CDR2 SYDVKM. The CDR3 totals 17 residues. As DNA, the CDR3 is TGTGCCAGCAGTTTATGGGAAGCAGGGGCGCAGTCCTACGAGCAGTACTTC. Its protein is CASSLWEAGAQSYEQYF. Combining the CDR3 with reference TRBV28 and TRBJ2-7 gives the whole variable domain DVKVTQSSRYLVKRTGEKVFLECVQDMDHENMFWYRQDPGLGLRLIYFSYDVKMKEKGDIPEGYSVSREKKERFSLILESASTNQTSMYLCASSLWEAGAQSYEQYFGPGTRLTVT.

The chain recombines TRBV5-1 with TRBJ1-4; 7 bases align to TRBD1. V shed 3 bases, J shed 3 bases, and the junction held 5 bases outside the gene matches. Germline lookup yields CDR1 SGHRS and CDR2 YFSETQ. The CDR3 is 15 residues long. The CDR3 DNA reads as TGCGCCAGCAGCTCCACCGGGACAGCTAATGAAAAACTGTTTTTT. As protein: CASSSTGTANEKLFF.

Concerning this clone itself: This same CDR3 is encoded by further DNA sequences in the sample. This rearrangement joins TRBV27 to TRBJ2-1, with 9 bases identical to TRBD2. The V segment lost 3 bases and the J segment 1 base; nucleotides outside the gene matches: 1. Germline loops: CDR1 MNHEY, CDR2 SMNVEV (reference sequence). The CDR3 contains 15 residues. Here the CDR3 DNA reads TGTGCCAGCAGTTTCAGCGGGGGGTCCTACAATGAGCAGTTCTTC. It yields the protein CASSFSGGSYNEQFF.

The V and J genes are TRBV25-1 and TRBJ1-2; 8 positions agree with TRBD1. The CDR3 consists of 16 residues. The V segment lost 1 base and the J segment 4 bases; nucleotides outside the gene matches: 8. Germline V lookup: CDR1 MGHDK, CDR2 SYGVNS. The CDR3 DNA reads as TGTGCCAGCAGTGAATGGGGGGGACAGGCCTTCTATGGCTACACCTTC. Protein: CASSEWGGQAFYGYTF.

The chain links TRBV27 to TRBJ2-7; 7 positions agree with TRBD2. The ends lost 4 bases at V and 3 bases at J; junction bases unmatched: 9. The CDR3 runs 15 residues. Germline lookup yields CDR1 MNHEY and CDR2 SMNVEV (reference sequence). The CDR3 DNA is TGTGCCAGCAGTTCGAGATCCAGCGGGAACTACGAGCAGTACTTC. This sequence encodes CASSSRSSGNYEQYF.

The chain employs TRBV6-1 and TRBJ2-2; D tentatively reads TRBD1 or TRBD2 (6 bases each). The CDR3 is 15 amino acids. Trimming cost V 3 bases and J 5 bases, with 13 bases left between them. CDR1 MNHNS and CDR2 SASEGT come from the germline V gene. CDR3 loop: CASSDRVGGTGELFF. In DNA form, the CDR3 reads TGTGCCAGCAGTGATAGGGTAGGGGGGACCGGGGAGCTGTTTTTT.

In regard to this clone: This CDR3 is also generated by other DNA sequences in the sample. The chain couples TRBV7-3 to TRBJ2-3; D gene ambiguous. Between the trimmed V and J ends, which lost 5 bases and 1 base, there was a span of 7 bases. In germline, CDR1 is SGHTA, CDR2 FQGTGA. The CDR3 runs to 13 residues. CDR3 DNA sequence: TGTGCCAGCAGCCCGAGCGGCACAGATACGCAGTATTTT. This codes for CASSPSGTDTQYF.

V usage is TRBV5-8 and J usage is TRBJ2-5; 9 bases are shared with TRBD1. Germline values: CDR1 SGHTS, CDR2 YDEGEE. The CDR3 spans 17 residues. The V segment lost 3 bases and the J segment 2 bases; nucleotides outside the gene matches: 11. The CDR3 nucleotides read TGTGCCAGCAGCTGGGGACAGGGTCAGAGGAATCAAGAGACCCAGTACTTC. Translating it yields CASSWGQGQRNQETQYF.

The chain uses TRBV7-9 and TRBJ2-7; 8 bases are a match to TRBD1. The length of the CDR3 is 16 residues. After removal of 3 bases from V and 4 bases from J, the junction contained 11 bases not matched to a gene. Per the germline V gene, CDR1 is SEHNR and CDR2 is FQNEAQ (reference sequence). CDR3 amino acids: CASSLGLWDRPYEQYF. DNA of the CDR3: TGTGCCAGCAGCTTGGGCCTATGGGACAGGCCATACGAGCAGTACTTC.

The count of this clone is one. V gene TRBV10-2 combines with J gene TRBJ1-2; D is undetermined. The germline V and J ends were trimmed by 0 bases and 8 bases, with 10 bases remaining between them. The CDR3 is made up of 13 amino acids. Germline V gene sequence: CDR1 WSHSY, CDR2 SAAADI. CDR3 region: CASSESTAGGYTF. CDR3 bases: TGCGCCAGCAGTGAGTCTACAGCGGGGGGCTACACCTTC.

V gene TRBV6-5 combines with J gene TRBJ1-2; D gene uncertain. The CDR3 totals 14 residues. V was shortened by 5 bases and J by 3 bases, with 13 bases between the two germline ends. Germline V gene data show CDR1 as MNHEY and CDR2 as SVGAGI. The CDR3 DNA reads as TGTGCCAGCAGTACTGGGATGACTTACTATGGCTACACCTTC. Translation: CASSTGMTYYGYTF.

The V and J genes are TRBV11-2 and TRBJ2-2; unclear D gene. This CDR3 contains 13 residues. Germline loops: CDR1 SGHAT, CDR2 FQNNGV. The germline V and J ends were trimmed by 1 base and 7 bases, with 7 bases remaining between them. The CDR3 sequence: CASSLVGGGELFF. The CDR3 region has the DNA TGTGCCAGCAGCTTAGTCGGTGGCGGGGAGCTGTTTTTT.

The chain links TRBV2 to TRBJ1-1; D remains ambiguous. The CDR3 is 15 residues long. Germline-derived CDR1 and CDR2 are SNHLY and FYNNEI. Deletions cut 2 bases from V and 1 base from J, with 11 bases between. In DNA, the CDR3 is TGTGCCAGCAGTGAATTAGGGAGAGGGAACACTGAAGCTTTCTTT. Its protein product is CASSELGRGNTEAFF.

V gene TRBV20-1 combines with J gene TRBJ2-1, with 7 bases aligning to TRBD1. The germline V gene encodes CDR1 DFQATT and CDR2 SNEGSKA (reference sequence). V lost 8 bases to trimming and J lost 7 bases; unmatched junction nucleotides: 2. The CDR3 contains 10 residues. CDR3 protein: CSLRGNEQFF. CDR3 in DNA: TGCAGTCTCAGGGGGAATGAGCAGTTCTTC.

This clone was picked up one time. The V gene is TRBV28, the J gene TRBJ2-7; D remains ambiguous. This CDR3 comprises 17 residues. Per the germline V gene, CDR1 is MDHEN and CDR2 is SYDVKM. V was trimmed by 4 bases and J by 0 bases, leaving 19 bases between them. Here the CDR3 reads CASSSAWPRYSSYEQYF. In nucleotides, the CDR3 is TGTGCCAGCAGTTCGGCGTGGCCCAGATACTCCTCCTACGAGCAGTACTTC. Using reference TRBV28 and TRBJ2-7 for the parts outside the CDR3, the full variable domain is DVKVTQSSRYLVKRTGEKVFLECVQDMDHENMFWYRQDPGLGLRLIYFSYDVKMKEKGDIPEGYSVSREKKERFSLILESASTNQTSMYLCASSSAWPRYSSYEQYFGPGTRLTVT.